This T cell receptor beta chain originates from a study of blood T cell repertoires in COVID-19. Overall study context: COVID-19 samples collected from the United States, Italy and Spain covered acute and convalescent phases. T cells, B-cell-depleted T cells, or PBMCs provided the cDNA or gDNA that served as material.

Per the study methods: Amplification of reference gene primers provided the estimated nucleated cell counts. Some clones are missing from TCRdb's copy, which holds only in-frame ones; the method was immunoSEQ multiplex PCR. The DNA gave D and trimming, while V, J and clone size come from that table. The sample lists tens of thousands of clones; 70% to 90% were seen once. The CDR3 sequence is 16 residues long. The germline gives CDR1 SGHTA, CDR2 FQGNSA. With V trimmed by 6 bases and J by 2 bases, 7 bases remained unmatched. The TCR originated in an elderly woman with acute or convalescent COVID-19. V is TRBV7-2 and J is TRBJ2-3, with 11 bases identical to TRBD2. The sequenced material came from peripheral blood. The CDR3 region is CASSSSLAGATDTQYF. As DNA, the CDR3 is TGTGCCAGCAGTTCCTCACTAGCGGGAGCCACAGATACGCAGTATTTT.